This entry is about one T cell receptor (beta chain). This record comes from a study of blood T cell repertoires in COVID-19. About the study: Researchers got acute and convalescent COVID-19 samples from the United States, Italy and Spain.

The CDR3 is made up of 12 amino acids. Germline lookup yields CDR1 MGHDK and CDR2 SYGVNS. Trimming took off 4 bases at V and 6 bases at J, with 7 bases between the two ends. Generated by immunoSEQ multiplex PCR, the TCRdb table keeps only in-frame clones and is missing some. The sample yields about 210,000 clones, about 91% seen once. This chain joins TRBV25-1 and TRBJ1-3; the D is unclear. This clonotype was obtained from a middle-aged woman with acute COVID-19. The specimen was PBMCs or T cells enriched from blood (not recorded which). CDR3 region: CASSGLLNTIYF. In DNA form, the CDR3 reads TGTGCCAGCAGTGGACTGTTAAACACCATATATTTT.